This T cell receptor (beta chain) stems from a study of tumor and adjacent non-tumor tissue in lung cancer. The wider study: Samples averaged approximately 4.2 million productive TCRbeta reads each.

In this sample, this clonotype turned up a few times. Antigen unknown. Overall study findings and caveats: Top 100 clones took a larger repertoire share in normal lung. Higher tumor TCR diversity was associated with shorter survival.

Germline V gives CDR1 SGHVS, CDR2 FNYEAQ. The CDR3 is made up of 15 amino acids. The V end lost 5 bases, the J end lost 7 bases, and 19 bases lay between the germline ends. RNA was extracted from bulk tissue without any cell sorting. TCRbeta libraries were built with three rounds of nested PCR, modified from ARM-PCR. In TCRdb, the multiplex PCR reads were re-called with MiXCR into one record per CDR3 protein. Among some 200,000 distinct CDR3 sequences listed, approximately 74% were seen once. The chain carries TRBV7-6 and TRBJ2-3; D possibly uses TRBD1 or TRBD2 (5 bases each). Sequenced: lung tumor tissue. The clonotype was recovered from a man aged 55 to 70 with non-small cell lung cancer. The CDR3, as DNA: TGTGCCAGCAGCGCAACCATTGGGACCGCTCATACGCAGTATTTT. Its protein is CASSATIGTAHTQYF.